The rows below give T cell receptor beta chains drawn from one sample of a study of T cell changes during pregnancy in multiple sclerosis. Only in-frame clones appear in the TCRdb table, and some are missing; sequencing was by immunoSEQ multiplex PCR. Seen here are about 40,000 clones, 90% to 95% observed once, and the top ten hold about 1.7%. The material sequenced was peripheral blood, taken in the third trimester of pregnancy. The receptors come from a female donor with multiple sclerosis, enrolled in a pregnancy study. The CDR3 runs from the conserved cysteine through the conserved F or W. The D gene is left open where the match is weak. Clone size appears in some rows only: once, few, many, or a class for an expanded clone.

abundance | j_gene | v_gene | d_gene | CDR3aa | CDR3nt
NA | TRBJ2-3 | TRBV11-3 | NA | CASSLMSIPGSEGTDTQYF | TGTGCCAGCAGCTTGATGAGCATTCCGGGTAGCGAGGGCACAGATACGCAGTATTTT
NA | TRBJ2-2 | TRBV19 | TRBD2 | CASSNPPGLATGELFF | TGTGCCAGTAGTAATCCCCCGGGACTAGCGACCGGGGAGCTGTTTTTT
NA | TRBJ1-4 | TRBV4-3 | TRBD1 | CASRRTGSDEKLFF | TGCGCCAGCCGTAGGACAGGGTCGGATGAAAAACTGTTTTTT
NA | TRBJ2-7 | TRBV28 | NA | CASSPGSTANYEQYF | TGTGCCAGCAGTCCGGGATCCACAGCAAACTACGAGCAGTACTTC
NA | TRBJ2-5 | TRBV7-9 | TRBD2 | CASSLGSSGRTYYQETQYF | TGTGCCAGCAGCTTAGGTTCTAGCGGGAGGACATATTACCAAGAGACCCAGTACTTC
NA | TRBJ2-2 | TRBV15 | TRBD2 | CATSRGVGLAGSGELFF | TGTGCCACCAGCAGAGGGGTGGGGTTAGCGGGATCCGGGGAGCTGTTTTTT
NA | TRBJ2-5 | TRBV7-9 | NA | CASRNHRVGLWTQYF | TGTGCCAGCAGGAACCACAGGGTCGGATTGTGGACCCAGTACTTC
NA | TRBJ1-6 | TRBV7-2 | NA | CASSLIGGGSPLHF | TGTGCCAGCAGCTTAATTGGGGGCGGGTCACCCCTCCACTTT
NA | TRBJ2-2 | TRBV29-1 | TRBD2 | CSASLDLAGGYTGELFF | TGCAGCGCATCGCTAGATTTAGCGGGAGGGTACACCGGGGAGCTGTTTTTT
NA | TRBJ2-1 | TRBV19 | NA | CASTDRNEQFF | TGTGCCAGTACCGACAGAAATGAGCAGTTCTTC
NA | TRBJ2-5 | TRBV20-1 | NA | CSATNEETQYF | TGCAGTGCTACCAATGAAGAGACCCAGTACTTC
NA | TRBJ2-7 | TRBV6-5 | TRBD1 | CASSIKPGQRYEQYF | TGTGCCAGCAGTATAAAGCCGGGACAGAGGTACGAGCAGTACTTC
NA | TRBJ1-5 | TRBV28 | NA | CASSLHQGGVSSNQPQHF | TGTGCCAGCAGTTTGCATCAGGGTGGGGTGTCCAGCAATCAGCCCCAGCATTTT
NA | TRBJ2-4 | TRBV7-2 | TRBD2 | CASSLASSGGQLAKNIQYF | TGTGCCAGCAGCTTAGCATCTAGCGGGGGGCAGCTAGCCAAAAACATTCAGTACTTC
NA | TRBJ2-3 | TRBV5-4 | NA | CASSSPAFGTDTQYF | TGTGCCAGCAGCTCCCCGGCGTTCGGGACAGATACGCAGTATTTT
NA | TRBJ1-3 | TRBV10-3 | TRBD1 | CAISDPGTESGNTIYF | TGTGCCATCAGTGACCCAGGGACAGAGTCTGGAAACACCATATATTTT
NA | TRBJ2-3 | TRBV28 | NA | CASSFSLPQGLTNTQYF | TGTGCCAGCAGTTTTAGTCTCCCCCAGGGACTTACTAATACGCAGTATTTT
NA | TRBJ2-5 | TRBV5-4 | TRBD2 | CASSHSGGETQYF | TGTGCCAGCAGCCATAGCGGGGGAGAGACCCAGTACTTC
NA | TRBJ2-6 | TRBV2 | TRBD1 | CASSVLGTGAGANVLTF | TGTGCCAGCAGTGTGCTCGGGACAGGGGCCGGGGCCAACGTCCTGACTTTC
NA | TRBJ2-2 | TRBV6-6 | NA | CASSYRGSGNGELFF | TGTGCCAGCAGTTACCGAGGATCAGGGAACGGGGAGCTGTTTTTT
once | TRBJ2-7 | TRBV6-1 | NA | CASSERGTIYEQYF | TGTGCCAGCAGTGAACGGGGAACCATCTACGAGCAGTACTTC
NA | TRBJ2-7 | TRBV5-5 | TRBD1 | CASSSIGQGGSYEQYF | TGTGCCAGCAGCTCAATCGGACAGGGGGGCTCCTACGAGCAGTACTTC
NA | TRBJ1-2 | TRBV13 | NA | CASSLGQRSTF | TGTGCCAGCAGCTTAGGGCAGAGGAGCACCTTC
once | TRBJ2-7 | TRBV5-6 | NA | CASRQQDQAYEQYF | TGTGCCAGCAGACAACAGGATCAAGCCTACGAGCAGTACTTC
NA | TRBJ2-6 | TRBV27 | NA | CASRSTGANVLTF | TGTGCCAGCAGGAGTACCGGGGCCAACGTCCTGACTTTC
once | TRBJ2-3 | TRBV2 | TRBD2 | CASSWTSGITDTQYF | TGTGCCAGCAGTTGGACTAGCGGGATCACAGATACGCAGTATTTT
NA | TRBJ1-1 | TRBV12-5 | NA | CASGLPPESSEAFF | TGTGCTAGTGGTTTGCCACCGGAGAGTTCCGAAGCTTTCTTT
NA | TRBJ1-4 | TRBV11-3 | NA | CASSLIRGAAEKLFF | TGTGCCAGCAGCTTAATCAGGGGCGCAGCCGAAAAACTGTTTTTT
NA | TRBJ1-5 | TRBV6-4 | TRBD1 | CASSETGGAGQPQHF | TGTGCCAGCAGCGAAACAGGGGGCGCGGGACAGCCCCAGCATTTT
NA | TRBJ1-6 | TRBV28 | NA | CASRGSSGSPLHF | TGTGCCAGCCGAGGGAGTTCTGGGTCACCCCTCCACTTT
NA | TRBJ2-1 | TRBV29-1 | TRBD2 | CSVRGGDYNEQFF | TGCAGCGTTCGGGGGGGGGACTACAATGAGCAGTTCTTC
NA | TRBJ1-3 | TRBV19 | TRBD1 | CATKTTGGFGNTIYF | TGTGCCACTAAAACCACAGGGGGCTTTGGAAACACCATATATTTT